The 28 T cell receptor beta chains below were found in one sample sequenced in a study of T-cell reconstitution after alpha-beta-depleted transplantation in children. During its preparation, the TCRbeta library received unique molecular identifiers. TCRdb redid the calling of the PCR reads with MiXCR, one entry per CDR3 protein. The repertoire has a few hundred thousand distinct CDR3 sequences, about 16% of them found once; the top ten carry around 3.3%. Source: PBMCs from the stem cell graft donor, taken from the stem cell graft. Every receptor here comes from a human donor who donated a stem cell graft to a child with acute lymphoblastic leukemia.

This clonotype has only a few counts. The J gene is TRBJ2-7, the V gene TRBV5-1; D unresolved. The CDR3 covers 13 residues. V was cut by 0 bases and J by 4 bases, with 8 bases left in between. Germline V gene data show CDR1 as SGHRS and CDR2 as YFSETQ. CDR3 coding DNA: TGCGCCAGCAGCTTGGCCAACGGTTACGAGCAGTACTTC. It codes for CASSLANGYEQYF.

The rearrangement links TRBV6-1 to TRBJ2-1; TRBD1 or TRBD2 may be the D gene (5 bases each). This CDR3 spans 13 amino acids. Germline V gene data show CDR1 as MNHNS and CDR2 as SASEGT. Trimming left V 9 bases short and J 5 bases short, with 14 bases between. For the CDR3, the DNA is TGTGCCAGATTCCGGGACCCGAACAATGAGCAGTTCTTC. It translates to CARFRDPNNEQFF.

The chain recombines TRBV18 with TRBJ1-5; D call uncertain. Germline assignment: CDR1 KGHSH and CDR2 LQKENI. The CDR3 spans 14 residues. Trimming removed 1 base at V and 7 bases at J, with 11 bases between. The CDR3 DNA reads TGTGCCAGCTCACCACAGGGAGGGAGGCAGCCCCAGCATTTT. It yields the protein CASSPQGGRQPQHF.

The chain carries TRBV5-1 and TRBJ2-7; D is uncertain. V was shortened by 4 bases and J by 5 bases, with 16 bases between the two germline ends. This CDR3 contains 14 residues. Germline-derived CDR1 and CDR2 are SGHRS and YFSETQ. The CDR3 loop is CASSPSLIRDEQYF. The CDR3 DNA follows: TGCGCCAGCAGCCCAAGCCTGATCCGGGACGAGCAGTACTTC.

The chain joins TRBV5-5 to TRBJ2-7; either TRBD1 or TRBD2 may fit D (5 bases each). This CDR3 has 15 amino acids. The ends were cut back, 4 bases at V and 2 bases at J, with 16 bases in the middle. The germline V gene has CDR1 SGHKS and CDR2 YYEKEE (reference sequence). CDR3 DNA sequence: TGTGCCAGCAGCCATACATCCCCGGGGCCCTACGAGCAGTACTTC. Translated, it gives CASSHTSPGPYEQYF. The variable domain in full, completed from reference TRBV5-5 and TRBJ2-7, reads DAGVTQSPTHLIKTRGQQVTLRCSPISGHKSVSWYQQVLGQGPQFIFQYYEKEERGRGNFPDRFSARQFPNYSSELNVNALLLGDSALYLCASSHTSPGPYEQYFGPGTRLTVT.

The chain links TRBV27 to TRBJ2-7; TRBD1 matches at 7 bases. The CDR3 runs to 13 residues. Germline CDR1 and CDR2: MNHEY and SMNVEV (reference sequence). Losses at the gene ends were 5 bases for V and 4 bases for J; bases not matched to a gene: 5. The CDR3 sequence: CASSRETGYEQYF. The CDR3 nucleotides are TGTGCCAGCAGTCGCGAGACAGGGTACGAGCAGTACTTC.

The J gene is TRBJ1-2, the V gene TRBV9; unclear D gene. Trimming left V 0 bases short and J 4 bases short, with 7 bases between. Per the germline V gene, CDR1 is SGDLS and CDR2 is YYNGEE. This CDR3 contains 13 residues. CDR3 nucleotide sequence: TGTGCCAGCAGCGTAGGAGGGAGCTATGGCTACACCTTC. This gives the protein CASSVGGSYGYTF.

The genes are TRBV12-3 or TRBV12-4 and TRBJ1-2, with a weak D call TRBD1 (5 bases). The V end was cut by 0 bases, the J end by 5 bases, with 10 bases between. The CDR3 spans 14 residues. As DNA, the CDR3 is TGTGCCAGCAGTTTAGCCAGGGTAATATATGGCTACACCTTC. Amino acids: CASSLARVIYGYTF.

This clonotype was seen only a few times. The chain carries TRBV10-3 and TRBJ2-4; 12 bases align to TRBD2. With 2 bases clipped from V and 13 bases from J, the junction kept 15 bases outside the gene matches. Germline loops: CDR1 ENHRY, CDR2 SYGVKD. The CDR3 length is 17 residues. CDR3 nucleotide sequence: TGTGCCATCAGTGAGCTGAGACTAGCGGGAGATCTCATACCCCAGTACTTC. It encodes CAISELRLAGDLIPQYF.

The rearrangement uses TRBV4-1 and TRBJ2-1; 7 nucleotides match TRBD1. The CDR3 sequence is 13 residues long. Trimming removed 4 bases from V and 15 bases from J; junction bases left unmatched: 12. Germline V gives CDR1 MGHRA, CDR2 YSYEKL. CDR3 DNA: TGCGCCAGCAGCCCCCCGGACAGGCCAGGCCGGTTCTTC. Amino acid sequence: CASSPPDRPGRFF.

This clonotype appeared a few times. This chain uses TRBV7-9 with TRBJ1-2; D gene unclear. Trimming left V 4 bases short and J 5 bases short, with 32 bases between. This CDR3 comprises 20 residues. Germline-derived CDR1 and CDR2 are SEHNR and FQNEAQ (reference sequence). DNA for the CDR3: TGTGCCAGCAGCTCGCCCGGCTTGGAGCTTCCACGAGGGCAGGCTTATGGCTACACCTTC. It translates to CASSSPGLELPRGQAYGYTF.

In this sample, this clonotype turned up a few times. The CDR3 DNA is TGTGCCAGCAGCTTACCGGGTCGGAGAGAGTACGGCTACACCTTC. The encoded protein is CASSLPGRREYGYTF. The chain links TRBV7-8 to TRBJ1-2; D is uncertain. CDR1 SGHVS and CDR2 FQNEAQ come from the germline V gene. The CDR3 is 15 residues long. Trimming pared 2 bases from V and 8 bases from J, leaving 18 bases between.

This clonotype was found a few times. The chain is built from TRBV5-4 and TRBJ2-1; 10 bases map to TRBD2. The ends lost 4 bases at V and 4 bases at J; junction bases unmatched: 5. Per germline, CDR1 SGHNT and CDR2 YYREEE (reference sequence). The CDR3 runs 15 residues. CDR3 in amino acids: CASSGGTSAYNEQFF. In nucleotides, the CDR3 is TGTGCCAGCAGCGGCGGGACTAGCGCTTACAATGAGCAGTTCTTC.

The V gene is TRBV30, the J gene TRBJ2-2, with 11 bases identical to TRBD1. Germline CDR1 and CDR2: GTSNPN and SVGIG (reference sequence). The CDR3 runs 16 residues. V shed 3 bases, J shed 5 bases, and the junction held 8 bases outside the gene matches. The CDR3 spells CAWRGPGQGVTGELFF. For the CDR3, the DNA is TGTGCCTGGAGGGGTCCGGGACAGGGGGTTACCGGGGAGCTGTTTTTT.

Only a few counts were recorded for this clonotype. The V gene is TRBV24-1, the J gene TRBJ1-1, with TRBD1 identical over 7 bases. With V trimmed by 7 bases and J by 3 bases, 4 bases remained unmatched. CDR1 is KGHDR and CDR2 is SFDVKD in the germline V gene. CDR3 size: 13 residues. The CDR3, as DNA: TGTGCCACCAGCGACAGGGACTACACTGAAGCTTTCTTT. Translation: CATSDRDYTEAFF.

The CDR3 is CASRSTGGEISYEQYF. CDR3 bases: TGCGCCAGCAGATCCACAGGGGGCGAAATTTCCTACGAGCAGTACTTC. The V call is TRBV5-1, the J call TRBJ2-7, with TRBD1 matching 9 bases. The trim removed 5 bases at V and 1 base at J, leaving 10 bases unmatched. Germline assignment: CDR1 SGHRS and CDR2 YFSETQ. The CDR3 totals 16 residues.

This chain links TRBV20-1 with TRBJ2-5; 16 bases align to TRBD2. This CDR3 has 17 amino acids. CDR1 is DFQATT, CDR2 SNEGSKA, per germline (reference sequence). CDR3 nucleotides: TGCTGCGCTCGTGCGGGACTAGCGGGAGGGCCGCGTGAGACCCAGTACTTC. This sequence encodes CCARAGLAGGPRETQYF.

This clonotype showed up many times. The V gene is TRBV5-1, the J gene TRBJ2-3; no clear D gene. The V gene's germline CDR1 is SGHRS and CDR2 YFSETQ. CDR3 length: 12 residues. V was shortened by 1 base and J by 2 bases, with 2 bases between the two germline ends. The CDR3 coding sequence is TGCGCCAGCAGCTTGCTCACAGATACGCAGTATTTT. Protein sequence: CASSLLTDTQYF. Using reference TRBV5-1 and TRBJ2-3 for the parts outside the CDR3, the full variable domain is KAGVTQTPRYLIKTRGQQVTLSCSPISGHRSVSWYQQTPGQGLQFLFEYFSETQRNKGNFPGRFSGRQFSNSRSEMNVSTLELGDSALYLCASSLLTDTQYFGPGTRLTVL.

The chain uses TRBV2 and TRBJ2-2; D might be TRBD1 (6 bases). CDR3 length: 13 residues. Trimming pared 7 bases from V and 7 bases from J, leaving 13 bases between. Germline values: CDR1 SNHLY, CDR2 FYNNEI. In DNA, the CDR3 is TGTGCCAGCACAGGGGCGTATGGCGGGGAGCTGTTTTTT. As protein: CASTGAYGGELFF.

This clonotype was picked up a small number of times. The rearrangement uses TRBV7-2 and TRBJ2-4; tentative D call: TRBD2 (6 bases). This CDR3 has 12 residues. Trimming stripped 4 bases from V and 15 bases from J, with 16 bases between. Looked up from germline, CDR1 is SGHTA and CDR2 is FQGNSA. DNA of the CDR3: TGTGCCAGCAGCTCCTTCCGGGACTTCAGGTACTTC. Residues: CASSSFRDFRYF.

The sample holds a few counts of this clonotype. V gene TRBV7-9 combines with J gene TRBJ2-7; D uncertain. There are 13 residues in the CDR3. The V gene's germline CDR1 is SEHNR and CDR2 FQNEAQ (reference sequence). Trimming took off 6 bases at V and 3 bases at J, with 12 bases between the two ends. The CDR3 loop reads CASSNSYGYEQYF. CDR3 bases: TGTGCCAGCAGTAATAGCTACGGCTACGAGCAGTACTTC.

Concerning this clonotype: A junction boundary mismatches the germline segment, possibly from a read error. V and J are TRBV12-3 or TRBV12-4 and TRBJ1-1, with D perhaps matching TRBD1 (6 bases). CDR3 size: 12 residues. Here the CDR3 reads CASSPLGAESFF. The CDR3 bases are TGTGCCAGCAGCCCGCTGGGGGCTGAATCTTTCTTT.

This clonotype was seen a handful of times. The chain combines TRBV11-2 with TRBJ2-1, with 7 bases lining up with TRBD2. The CDR3 spans 17 residues. V trimming: 1 base; J trimming: 12 bases; junction bases outside the gene matches: 18. Germline V CDR1 and CDR2: SGHAT, FQNNGV. CDR3 protein: CASSLGAGGLSGDGQFF. CDR3 DNA sequence: TGTGCCAGCAGCTTAGGGGCCGGGGGATTGAGCGGGGACGGGCAGTTCTTC.

DNA for the CDR3: TGCAGCGTTGAAGATCGGGGGAAGGGGCAAGAGACCCAGTACTTC. This translates into CSVEDRGKGQETQYF. This chain joins TRBV29-1 and TRBJ2-5; D may be TRBD2 (6 bases). Germline V lookup: CDR1 SQVTM, CDR2 ANQGSEA. Between the trimmed V and J ends, which lost 0 bases and 2 bases, there was a span of 13 bases. The CDR3 is made up of 15 amino acids.

The chain has TRBV20-1 and TRBJ1-5; 7 nucleotides align to TRBD1. With 3 bases clipped from V and 6 bases from J, the junction kept 8 bases outside the gene matches. The germline gives CDR1 DFQATT, CDR2 SNEGSKA (reference sequence). The length of the CDR3 is 14 residues. The DNA for the CDR3 is TGCAGTGCTAGCCAGCAGGGGGGAAGTCAGCCCCAGCATTTT. It encodes CSASQQGGSQPQHF.

The CDR3, as DNA: TGTGCCAGCAGTGAAGCGCACCTCCCGGAGTCCAATGAGCAGTTCTTC. This translates into CASSEAHLPESNEQFF. The chain links TRBV6-1 to TRBJ2-1; D is unclear. Germline-derived CDR1 and CDR2 are MNHNS and SASEGT. The CDR3 spans 16 residues. Trimming left V 0 bases short and J 6 bases short, with 15 bases between.

A few counts support this clonotype. The V gene is TRBV4-1, the J gene TRBJ2-5; D call uncertain. CDR3 length: 13 residues. The V end was cut by 0 bases, the J end by 4 bases, with 6 bases between. Germline loops: CDR1 MGHRA, CDR2 YSYEKL. CDR3 loop: CASSQEPPETQYF. The CDR3 region has the DNA TGCGCCAGCAGCCAAGAACCGCCAGAGACCCAGTACTTC.

This clonotype was observed a few times. The chain has TRBV7-9 and TRBJ2-1; D gene unclear. The V end lost 1 base, the J end lost 6 bases, and 13 bases lay between the germline ends. Germline CDR1 SEHNR, CDR2 FQNEAQ (reference sequence). This CDR3 comprises 15 residues. The CDR3 is CASSLVAGFGNEQFF. CDR3 sequence (DNA): TGTGCCAGCAGCTTAGTAGCAGGCTTCGGCAATGAGCAGTTCTTC.